This T cell receptor beta chain came from a study of shared clonotypes between healthy human individuals. This CDR3 contains 17 residues. The V gene lost 2 bases and the J gene lost 3 bases, with 16 bases spanning the gap. The germline CDR1 and CDR2 sequences are MDHEN and SYDVKM. Using immunoSEQ multiplex PCR, the repertoire was profiled, and TCRdb retains in-frame clones only, with some absent. The repertoire has more than 2,000,000 clones, approximately 95% of them found once; the top ten carry 0.39%. The receptor comes from a man aged 18-30 years in good health. Some clones in this sample may be carry-over from other donors' samples. The chain employs TRBV28 and TRBJ1-4; possible D gene TRBD1, 5 bases. Material: naive CD4+ T cells from PBMCs. Subset reported: CD45RA+ positively selected. CDR3 nucleotides: TGTGCCAGCAGTTTAGACAAGGGCAGGGTGGCTAATGAAAAACTGTTTTTT. Translated: CASSLDKGRVANEKLFF.